Listed below are T cell receptor beta chains from one sample, sequenced in a study of post-analysis software for immune sequencing data. One entry per CDR3 protein results from TCRdb running MiXCR on the PCR reads. The sample holds approximately 250,000 distinct CDR3 sequences, 35% to 45% seen once. Input material: blood. These receptors were taken from a girl aged 10 to 17 with multiple sclerosis. The CDR3 runs from the conserved cysteine through the conserved F or W. Each record gives: D gene, clone size, V gene, J gene, CDR3 length, CDR3 protein, CDR3 DNA. D genes are given only for firm matches. The size entry is marked missing in some rows and otherwise reads once, few, many or a size class.

-,-,TRBV2,TRBJ1-1,13,CASTEGQNTEAFF,TGTGCCAGCACCGAGGGACAGAACACTGAAGCTTTCTTT
-,-,TRBV20-1,TRBJ1-3,12,CSARSLVDTIYF,TGCAGTGCTAGATCCCTTGTGGACACCATATATTTT
-,-,TRBV6-5,TRBJ1-6,14,CASSYVGSHSPPHF,TGTGCCAGCAGTTACGTAGGGAGTCATTCACCCCCCCACTTT
-,-,TRBV6-2/TRBV6-3,TRBJ1-2,15,CASSYRAGGTYGYTF,TGTGCCAGCAGTTATAGGGCCGGCGGGACCTATGGCTACACCTTC
-,-,TRBV6-1,TRBJ1-2,15,CASSARQERNYGYTF,TGTGCCAGCAGTGCCCGACAGGAGAGGAACTATGGCTACACCTTC
-,few,TRBV18,TRBJ1-2,15,CASSPRQAVDYGYTF,TGTGCCAGCTCACCCCGACAGGCTGTGGACTATGGCTACACCTTC
TRBD2,many,TRBV25-1,TRBJ2-3,18,CASSEPTLVAGATDTQYF,TGTGCCAGCAGTGAACCCACCTTAGTAGCGGGAGCCACAGATACGCAGTATTTT
-,-,TRBV5-1,TRBJ2-1,13,CASSLWVKDEQFF,TGCGCCAGCAGCTTGTGGGTGAAGGATGAGCAGTTCTTC
TRBD2,-,TRBV20-1,TRBJ2-7,15,CSAVLAGGSGYEQYF,TGCAGTGCTGTCCTAGCGGGAGGGAGTGGCTACGAGCAGTACTTC
-,-,TRBV2,TRBJ2-1,15,CASSEPSADYNEQFF,TGTGCCAGCAGTGAACCTAGCGCGGATTACAATGAGCAGTTCTTC
-,-,TRBV20-1,TRBJ2-2,13,CSARDQTTGELFF,TGCAGTGCTAGAGACCAGACCACCGGGGAGCTGTTTTTT
TRBD1,many,TRBV5-6,TRBJ2-1,16,CASRPERDRIYNEQFF,TGTGCCAGCAGACCAGAACGGGACAGGATCTACAATGAGCAGTTCTTC
-,-,TRBV20-1,TRBJ1-2,15,CSARDCGQSTDGYTF,TGCAGTGCTAGAGACTGTGGGCAGTCAACCGATGGCTACACCTTC
-,many,TRBV5-1,TRBJ1-1,14,CASSLESGGTEAFF,TGCGCCAGCAGCTTGGAGTCGGGGGGGACTGAAGCTTTCTTT
-,many,TRBV5-1,TRBJ1-1,13,CASSFGGNTEAFF,TGTGCCAGCAGCTTTGGGGGGAACACTGAAGCTTTCTTT
TRBD1,many,TRBV12-3/TRBV12-4,TRBJ1-1,14,CASKRTGFGTEAFF,TGTGCCAGCAAACGGACAGGTTTCGGGACTGAAGCTTTCTTT
TRBD1,few,TRBV4-1,TRBJ2-7,15,CASSQEDRPSYEQYF,TGCGCCAGCAGCCAAGAGGACAGGCCCTCCTACGAGCAGTACTTC